The T cell receptor (beta chain) described here comes from a study of vaccination effects on CD4 cells after COVID-19. Measured with immunoSEQ multiplex PCR; TCRdb has only the in-frame clones, and not every one. The data show more than 12,000 clones, approximately 68% seen once. Viral peptide pool expansion of antigen-specific CD4+ T cells preceded sequencing in the ViraFEST assay. Culture lasted approximately 10 days before CD4+ T cell isolation. All participants had two doses of either the BNT162b2 or mRNA-1273 vaccine. Study-wide results and caveats: Researchers report that only 1 of 255 vaccine-induced clones in healthy vaccinees cross-reacted with common cold coronaviruses.

Of note for this clone: The target antigen is unknown.

CDR1 is MDHEN and CDR2 is SYDVKM in the germline V gene. V was cut by 5 bases and J by 0 bases, with 8 bases left in between. The CDR3 length is 13 residues. V gene TRBV28 combines with J gene TRBJ2-7, with D tentatively TRBD1 (5 bases). The receptor was isolated from a human donor who received a COVID-19 vaccine. The input for sequencing was CD4+ T cells from PBMCs cultured with HCoV-NL63 spike peptides, taken after COVID-19 vaccination. In nucleotides, the CDR3 is TGTGCCAGCAGTCTTACAGGCTCCTACGAGCAGTACTTC. Amino acid sequence: CASSLTGSYEQYF.